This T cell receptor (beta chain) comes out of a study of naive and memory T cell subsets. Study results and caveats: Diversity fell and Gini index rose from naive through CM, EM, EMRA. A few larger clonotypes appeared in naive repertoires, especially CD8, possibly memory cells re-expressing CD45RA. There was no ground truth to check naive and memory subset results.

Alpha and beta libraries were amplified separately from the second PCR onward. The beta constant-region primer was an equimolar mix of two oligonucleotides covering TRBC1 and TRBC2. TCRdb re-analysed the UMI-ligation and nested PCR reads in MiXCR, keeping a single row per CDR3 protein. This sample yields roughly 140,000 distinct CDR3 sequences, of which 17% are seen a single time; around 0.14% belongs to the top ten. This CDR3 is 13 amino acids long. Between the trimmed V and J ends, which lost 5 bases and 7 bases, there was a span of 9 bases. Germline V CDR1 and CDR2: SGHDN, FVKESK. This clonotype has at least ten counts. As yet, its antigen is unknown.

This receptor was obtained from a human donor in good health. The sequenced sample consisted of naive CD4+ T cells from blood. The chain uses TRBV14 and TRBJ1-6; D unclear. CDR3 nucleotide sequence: TGTGCCAGCAGCATCACCTTGAATTCACCCCTCCACTTT. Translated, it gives CASSITLNSPLHF.